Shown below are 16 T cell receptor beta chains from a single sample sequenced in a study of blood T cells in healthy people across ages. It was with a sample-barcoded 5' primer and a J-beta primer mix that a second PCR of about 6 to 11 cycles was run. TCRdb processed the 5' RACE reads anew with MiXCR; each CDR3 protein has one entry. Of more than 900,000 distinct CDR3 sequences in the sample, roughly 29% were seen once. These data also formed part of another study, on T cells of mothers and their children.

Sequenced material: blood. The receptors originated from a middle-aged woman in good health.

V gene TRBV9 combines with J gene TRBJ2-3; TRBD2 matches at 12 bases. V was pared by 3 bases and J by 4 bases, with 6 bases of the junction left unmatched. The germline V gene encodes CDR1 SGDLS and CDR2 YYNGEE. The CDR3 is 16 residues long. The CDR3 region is CASSADRLAGADTQYF. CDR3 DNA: TGTGCCAGCAGCGCAGATAGACTAGCGGGGGCAGATACGCAGTATTTT.

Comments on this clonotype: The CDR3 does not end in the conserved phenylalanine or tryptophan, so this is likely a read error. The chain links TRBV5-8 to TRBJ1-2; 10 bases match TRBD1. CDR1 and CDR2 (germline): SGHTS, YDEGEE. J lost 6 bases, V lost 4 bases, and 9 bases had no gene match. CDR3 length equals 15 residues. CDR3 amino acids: CASSRGGQGRNGYTV. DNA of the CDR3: TGTGCCAGCAGCCGAGGGGGACAGGGGCGGAATGGCTACACCGTC.

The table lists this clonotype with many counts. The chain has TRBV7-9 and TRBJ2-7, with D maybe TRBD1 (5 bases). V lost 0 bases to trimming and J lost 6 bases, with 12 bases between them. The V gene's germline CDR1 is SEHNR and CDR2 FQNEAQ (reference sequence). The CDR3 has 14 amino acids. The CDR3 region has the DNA TGTGCCAGCAGCTTAGCTTCAACAGGCGGCGAGCAGTACTTC. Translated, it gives CASSLASTGGEQYF.

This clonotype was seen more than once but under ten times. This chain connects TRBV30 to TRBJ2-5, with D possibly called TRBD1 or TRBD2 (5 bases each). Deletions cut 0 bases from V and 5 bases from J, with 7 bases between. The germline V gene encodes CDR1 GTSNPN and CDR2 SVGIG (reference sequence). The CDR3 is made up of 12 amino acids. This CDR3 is CAWSVWGETQYF. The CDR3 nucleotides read TGTGCCTGGAGTGTCTGGGGGGAGACCCAGTACTTC.

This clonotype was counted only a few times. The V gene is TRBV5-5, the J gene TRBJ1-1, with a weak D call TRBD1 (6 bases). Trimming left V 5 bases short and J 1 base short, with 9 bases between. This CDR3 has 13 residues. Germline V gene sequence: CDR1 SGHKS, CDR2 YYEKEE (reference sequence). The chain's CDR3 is CASRVGGNTEAFF. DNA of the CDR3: TGTGCCAGCAGGGTAGGGGGGAACACTGAAGCTTTCTTT. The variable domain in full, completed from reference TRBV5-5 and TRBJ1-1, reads DAGVTQSPTHLIKTRGQQVTLRCSPISGHKSVSWYQQVLGQGPQFIFQYYEKEERGRGNFPDRFSARQFPNYSSELNVNALLLGDSALYLCASRVGGNTEAFFGQGTRLTVV.

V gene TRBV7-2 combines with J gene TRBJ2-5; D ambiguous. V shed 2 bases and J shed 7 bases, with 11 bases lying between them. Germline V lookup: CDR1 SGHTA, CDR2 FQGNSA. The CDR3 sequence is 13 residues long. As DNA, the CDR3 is TGTACCAGCAGCTTACCCCTTCTAGGGACCCAGTACTTC. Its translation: CTSSLPLLGTQYF.

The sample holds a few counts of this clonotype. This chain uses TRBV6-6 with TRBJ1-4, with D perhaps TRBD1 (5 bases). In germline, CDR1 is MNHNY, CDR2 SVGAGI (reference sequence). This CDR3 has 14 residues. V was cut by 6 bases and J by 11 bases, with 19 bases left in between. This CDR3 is CASRATTDNVKLFF. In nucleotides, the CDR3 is TGTGCCAGCAGAGCGACCACGGACAATGTCAAACTGTTTTTT.

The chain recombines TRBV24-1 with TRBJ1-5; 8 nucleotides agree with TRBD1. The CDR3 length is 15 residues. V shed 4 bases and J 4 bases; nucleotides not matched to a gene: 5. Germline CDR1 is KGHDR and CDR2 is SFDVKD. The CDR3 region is CATSDPRTGNQPQHF. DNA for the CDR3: TGTGCCACCAGTGACCCCCGGACAGGGAATCAGCCCCAGCATTTT.

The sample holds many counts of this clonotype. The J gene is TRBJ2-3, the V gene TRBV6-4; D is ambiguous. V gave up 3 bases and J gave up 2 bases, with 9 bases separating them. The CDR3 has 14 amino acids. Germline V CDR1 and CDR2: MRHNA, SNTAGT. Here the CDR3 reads CASSEGGDTDTQYF. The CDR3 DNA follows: TGTGCCAGCAGTGAGGGCGGAGACACAGATACGCAGTATTTT.

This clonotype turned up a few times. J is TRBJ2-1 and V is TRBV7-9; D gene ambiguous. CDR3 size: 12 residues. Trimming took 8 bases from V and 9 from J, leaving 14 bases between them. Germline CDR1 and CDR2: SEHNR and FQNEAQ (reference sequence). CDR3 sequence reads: CASSNLGREQFF. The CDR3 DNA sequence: TGTGCCAGCTCCAACCTAGGACGTGAGCAGTTCTTC.

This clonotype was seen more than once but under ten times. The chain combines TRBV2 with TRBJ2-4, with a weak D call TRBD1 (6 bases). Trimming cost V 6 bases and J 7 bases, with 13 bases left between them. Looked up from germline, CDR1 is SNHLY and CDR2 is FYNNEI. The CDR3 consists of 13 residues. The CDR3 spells CASREYRANIQYF. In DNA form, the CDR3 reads TGTGCCAGCAGGGAGTACAGGGCGAACATTCAGTACTTC.

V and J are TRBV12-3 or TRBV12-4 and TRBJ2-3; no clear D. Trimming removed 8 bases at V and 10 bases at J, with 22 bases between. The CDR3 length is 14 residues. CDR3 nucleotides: TGTGCCAGCGGTTCGGGCGGCTCCGTTGGTCCGCAGTATTTT. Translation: CASGSGGSVGPQYF.

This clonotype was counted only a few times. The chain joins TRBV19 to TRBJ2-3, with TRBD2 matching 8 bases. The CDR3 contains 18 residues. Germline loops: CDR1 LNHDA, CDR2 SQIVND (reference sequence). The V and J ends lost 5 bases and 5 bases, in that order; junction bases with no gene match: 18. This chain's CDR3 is CASSPRGGIAGIRDTQYF. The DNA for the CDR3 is TGTGCCAGTAGTCCCCGTGGGGGGATAGCGGGAATTCGAGATACGCAGTATTTT.

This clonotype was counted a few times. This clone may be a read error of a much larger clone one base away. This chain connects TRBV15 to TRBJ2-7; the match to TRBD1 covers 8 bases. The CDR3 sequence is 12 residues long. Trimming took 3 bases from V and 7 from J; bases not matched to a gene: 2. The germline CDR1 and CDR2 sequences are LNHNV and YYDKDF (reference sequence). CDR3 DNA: TGTGCCACCAGCAGTGACAGGGGTGAGCAGTACTTC. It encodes CATSSDRGEQYF.

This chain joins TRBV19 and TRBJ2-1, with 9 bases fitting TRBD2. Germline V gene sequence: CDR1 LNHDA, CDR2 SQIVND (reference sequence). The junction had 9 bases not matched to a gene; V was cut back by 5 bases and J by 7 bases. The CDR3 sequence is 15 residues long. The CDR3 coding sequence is TGTGCCAGTAGTGGTGGGGCGGGGGGGCCGAATGAGCAGTTCTTC. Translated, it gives CASSGGAGGPNEQFF.

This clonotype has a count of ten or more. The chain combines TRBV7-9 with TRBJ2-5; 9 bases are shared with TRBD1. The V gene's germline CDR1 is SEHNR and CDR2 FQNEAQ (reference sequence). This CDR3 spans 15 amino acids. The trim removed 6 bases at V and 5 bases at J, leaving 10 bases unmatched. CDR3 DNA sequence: TGTGCCAGCAGTTTGGCCGGGACAGGGAAGGAGACCCAGTACTTC. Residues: CASSLAGTGKETQYF. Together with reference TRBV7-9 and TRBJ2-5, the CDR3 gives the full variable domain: DTGVSQNPRHKITKRGQNVTFRCDPISEHNRLYWYRQTLGQGPEFLTYFQNEAQLEKSRLLSDRFSAERPKGSFSTLEIQRTEQGDSAMYLCASSLAGTGKETQYFGPGTRLLVL.